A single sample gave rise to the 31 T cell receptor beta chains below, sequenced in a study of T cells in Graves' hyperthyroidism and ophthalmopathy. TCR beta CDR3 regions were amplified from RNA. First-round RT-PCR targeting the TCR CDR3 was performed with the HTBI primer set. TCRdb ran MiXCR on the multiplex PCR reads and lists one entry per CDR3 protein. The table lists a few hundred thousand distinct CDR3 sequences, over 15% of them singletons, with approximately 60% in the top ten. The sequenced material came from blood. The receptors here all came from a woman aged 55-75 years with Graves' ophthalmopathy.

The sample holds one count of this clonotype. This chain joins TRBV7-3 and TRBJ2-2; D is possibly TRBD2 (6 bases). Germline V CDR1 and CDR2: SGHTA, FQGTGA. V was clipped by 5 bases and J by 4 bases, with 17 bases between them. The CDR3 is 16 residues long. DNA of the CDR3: TGTGCCAGCAGCCGAGACCCAGCGGGCCTCACCGGGGAGCTGTTTTTT. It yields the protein CASSRDPAGLTGELFF. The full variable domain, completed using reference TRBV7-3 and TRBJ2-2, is GAGVSQTPSNKVTEKGKYVELRCDPISGHTALYWYRQSLGQGPEFLIYFQGTGAADDSGLPNDRFFAVRPEGSVSTLKIQRTERGDSAVYLCASSRDPAGLTGELFFGEGSRLTVL.

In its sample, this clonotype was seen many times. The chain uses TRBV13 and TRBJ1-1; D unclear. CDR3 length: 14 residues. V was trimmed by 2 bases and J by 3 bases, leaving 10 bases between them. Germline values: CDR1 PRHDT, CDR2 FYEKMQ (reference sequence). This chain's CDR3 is CASSLPQHYTEAFF. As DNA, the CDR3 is TGTGCCAGCAGCTTACCACAGCATTACACTGAAGCTTTCTTT. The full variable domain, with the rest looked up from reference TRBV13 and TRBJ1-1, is AAGVIQSPRHLIKEKRETATLKCYPIPRHDTVYWYQQGPGQDPQFLISFYEKMQSDKGSIPDRFSAQQFSDYHSELNMSSLELGDSALYFCASSLPQHYTEAFFGQGTRLTVV.

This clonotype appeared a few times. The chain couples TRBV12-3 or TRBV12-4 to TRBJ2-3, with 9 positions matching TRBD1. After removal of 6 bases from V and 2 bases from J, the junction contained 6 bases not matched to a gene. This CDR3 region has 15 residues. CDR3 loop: CASRIQGAHTDTQYF. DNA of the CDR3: TGTGCCAGCAGAATACAGGGGGCGCACACAGATACGCAGTATTTT.

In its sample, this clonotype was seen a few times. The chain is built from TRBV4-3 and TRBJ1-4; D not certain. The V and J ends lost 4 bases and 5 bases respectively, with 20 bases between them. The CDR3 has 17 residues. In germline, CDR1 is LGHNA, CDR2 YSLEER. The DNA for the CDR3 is TGCGCCAGCAGCCCAGTATGGGAGACCGAAGAGAATGAAAAACTGTTTTTT. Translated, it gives CASSPVWETEENEKLFF.

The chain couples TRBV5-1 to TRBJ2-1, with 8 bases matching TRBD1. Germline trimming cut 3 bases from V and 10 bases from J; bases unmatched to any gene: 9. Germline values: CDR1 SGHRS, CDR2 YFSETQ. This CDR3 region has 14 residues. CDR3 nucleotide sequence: TGCGCCAGCAGCTCAGGACAGGGTGGGGTAGAGCAGTTCTTC. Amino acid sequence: CASSSGQGGVEQFF.

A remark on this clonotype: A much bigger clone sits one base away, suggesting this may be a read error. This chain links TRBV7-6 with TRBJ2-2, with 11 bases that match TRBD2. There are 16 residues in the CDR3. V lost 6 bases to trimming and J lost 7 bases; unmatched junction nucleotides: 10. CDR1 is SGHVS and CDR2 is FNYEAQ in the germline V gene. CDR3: CASRPLAGDTDGELFF. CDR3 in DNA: TGTGCCAGCAGGCCACTAGCGGGAGACACGGACGGGGAGCTGTTTTTT.

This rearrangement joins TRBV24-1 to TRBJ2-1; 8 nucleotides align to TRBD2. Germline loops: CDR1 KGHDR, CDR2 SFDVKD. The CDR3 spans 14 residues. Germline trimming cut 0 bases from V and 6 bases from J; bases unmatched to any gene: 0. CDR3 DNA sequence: TGTGCCACCAGTGATTTGCGGGGGGGCAATGAGCAGTTCTTC. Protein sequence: CATSDLRGGNEQFF.

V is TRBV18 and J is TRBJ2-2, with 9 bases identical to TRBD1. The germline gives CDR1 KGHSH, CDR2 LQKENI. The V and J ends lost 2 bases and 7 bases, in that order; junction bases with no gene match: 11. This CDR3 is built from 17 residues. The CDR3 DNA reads TGTGCCAGCTCACCATCGGCCACAGGGGGCGCAGGCGGGGAGCTGTTTTTT. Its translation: CASSPSATGGAGGELFF.

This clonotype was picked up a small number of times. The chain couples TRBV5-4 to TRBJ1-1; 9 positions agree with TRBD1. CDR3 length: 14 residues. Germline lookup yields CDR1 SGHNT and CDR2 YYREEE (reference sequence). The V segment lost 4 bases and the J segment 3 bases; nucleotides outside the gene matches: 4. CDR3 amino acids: CASSPGQGYTEAFF. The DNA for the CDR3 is TGTGCCAGCAGCCCGGGACAGGGTTACACTGAAGCTTTCTTT.

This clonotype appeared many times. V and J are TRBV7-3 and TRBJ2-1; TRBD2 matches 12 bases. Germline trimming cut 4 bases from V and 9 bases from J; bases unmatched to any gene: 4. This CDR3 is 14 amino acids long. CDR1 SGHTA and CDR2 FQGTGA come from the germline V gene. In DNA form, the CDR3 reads TGTGCCAGCAGCTCGGGACTAGCGGGCGGTGAGCAGTTCTTC. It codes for CASSSGLAGGEQFF. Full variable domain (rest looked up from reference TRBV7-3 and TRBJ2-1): GAGVSQTPSNKVTEKGKYVELRCDPISGHTALYWYRQSLGQGPEFLIYFQGTGAADDSGLPNDRFFAVRPEGSVSTLKIQRTERGDSAVYLCASSSGLAGGEQFFGPGTRLTVL.

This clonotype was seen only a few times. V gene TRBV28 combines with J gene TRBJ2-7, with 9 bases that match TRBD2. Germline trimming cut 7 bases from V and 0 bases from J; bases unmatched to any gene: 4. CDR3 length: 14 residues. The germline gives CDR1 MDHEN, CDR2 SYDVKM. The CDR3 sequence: CASTLAGFSYEQYF. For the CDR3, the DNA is TGTGCCAGCACTCTAGCGGGATTCTCCTACGAGCAGTACTTC. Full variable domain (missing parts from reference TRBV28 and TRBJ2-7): DVKVTQSSRYLVKRTGEKVFLECVQDMDHENMFWYRQDPGLGLRLIYFSYDVKMKEKGDIPEGYSVSREKKERFSLILESASTNQTSMYLCASTLAGFSYEQYFGPGTRLTVT.

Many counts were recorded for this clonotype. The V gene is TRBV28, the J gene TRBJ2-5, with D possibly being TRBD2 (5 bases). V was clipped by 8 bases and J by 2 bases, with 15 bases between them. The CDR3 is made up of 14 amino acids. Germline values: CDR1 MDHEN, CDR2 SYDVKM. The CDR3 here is CASRPAGRQETQYF. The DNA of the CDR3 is TGTGCCAGCCGACCTGCGGGCAGGCAAGAGACCCAGTACTTC.

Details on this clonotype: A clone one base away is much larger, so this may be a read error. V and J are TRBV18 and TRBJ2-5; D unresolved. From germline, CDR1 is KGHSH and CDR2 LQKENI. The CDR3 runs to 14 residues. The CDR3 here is CANSPSTGWETQYF. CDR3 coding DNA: TGTGCCAACTCACCATCAACGGGCTGGGAGACCCAGTACTTC. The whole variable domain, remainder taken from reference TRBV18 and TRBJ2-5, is NAGVMQNPRHLVRRRGQEARLRCSPMKGHSHVYWYRQLPEEGLKFMVYLQKENIIDESGMPKERFSAEFPKEGPSILRIQQVVRGDSAAYFCANSPSTGWETQYFGPGTRLLVL.

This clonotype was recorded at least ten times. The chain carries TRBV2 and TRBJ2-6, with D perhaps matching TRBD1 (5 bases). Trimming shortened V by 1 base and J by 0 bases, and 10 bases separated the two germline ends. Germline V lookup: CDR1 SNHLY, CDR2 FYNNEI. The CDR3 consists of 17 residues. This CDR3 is CASSEVGPLSGANVLTF. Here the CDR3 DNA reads TGTGCCAGCAGTGAAGTGGGGCCGCTCTCTGGGGCCAACGTCCTGACTTTC.

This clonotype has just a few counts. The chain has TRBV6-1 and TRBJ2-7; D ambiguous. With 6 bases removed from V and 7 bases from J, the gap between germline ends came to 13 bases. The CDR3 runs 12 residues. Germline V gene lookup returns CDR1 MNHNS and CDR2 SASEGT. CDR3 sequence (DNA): TGTGCCAGCAGCGCTACAGCTAAGGAGCAGTACTTC. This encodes CASSATAKEQYF.

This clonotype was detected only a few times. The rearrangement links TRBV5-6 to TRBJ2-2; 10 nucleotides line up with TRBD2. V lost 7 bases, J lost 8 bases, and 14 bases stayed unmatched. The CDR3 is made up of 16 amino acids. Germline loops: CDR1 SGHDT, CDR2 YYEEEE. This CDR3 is CASWETVLAGVGELFF. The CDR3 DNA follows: TGTGCCAGCTGGGAGACCGTGCTAGCGGGAGTTGGGGAGCTGTTTTTT. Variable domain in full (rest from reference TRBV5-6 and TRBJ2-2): DAGVTQSPTHLIKTRGQQVTLRCSPKSGHDTVSWYQQALGQGPQFIFQYYEEEERQRGNFPDRFSGHQFPNYSSELNVNALLLGDSALYLCASWETVLAGVGELFFGEGSRLTVL.

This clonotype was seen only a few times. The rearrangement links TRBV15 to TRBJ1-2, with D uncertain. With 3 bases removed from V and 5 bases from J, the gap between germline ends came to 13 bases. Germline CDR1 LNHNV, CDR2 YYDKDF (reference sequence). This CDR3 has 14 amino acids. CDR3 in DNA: TGTGCCACCAGCAGTACGTCCGAATCATATGGCTACACCTTC. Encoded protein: CATSSTSESYGYTF.

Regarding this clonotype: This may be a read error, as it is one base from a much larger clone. The CDR3 protein is CASSFPIEKLFF. Here the CDR3 DNA reads TGTGCCAGCAGTTTCCCTATTGAAAAACTGTTTTTT. This chain connects TRBV27 to TRBJ1-4; D unclear. V was trimmed by 3 bases and J by 7 bases, leaving 6 bases between them. CDR3 size: 12 residues. CDR1 is MNHEY and CDR2 is SMNVEV in the germline V gene (reference sequence).

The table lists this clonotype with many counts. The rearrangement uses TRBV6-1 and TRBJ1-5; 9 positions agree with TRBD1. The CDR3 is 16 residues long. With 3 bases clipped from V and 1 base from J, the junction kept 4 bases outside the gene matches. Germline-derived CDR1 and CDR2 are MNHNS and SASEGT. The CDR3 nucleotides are TGTGCCAGCAGTGACCGACAGGGGGTAAGCAATCAGCCCCAGCATTTT. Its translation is CASSDRQGVSNQPQHF.

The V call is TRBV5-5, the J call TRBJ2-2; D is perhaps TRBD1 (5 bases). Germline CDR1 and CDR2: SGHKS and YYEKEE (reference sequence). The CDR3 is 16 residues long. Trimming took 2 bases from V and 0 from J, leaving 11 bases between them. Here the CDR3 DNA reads TGTGCCAGCAGCTTTTCCAGGGTCTCGAACACCGGGGAGCTGTTTTTT. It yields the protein CASSFSRVSNTGELFF.

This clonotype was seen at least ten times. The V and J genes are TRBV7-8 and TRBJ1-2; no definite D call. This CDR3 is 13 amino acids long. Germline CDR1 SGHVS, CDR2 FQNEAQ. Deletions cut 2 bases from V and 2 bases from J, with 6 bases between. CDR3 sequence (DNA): TGTGCCAGCAGCTTAACAGAGAACTATGGCTACACCTTC. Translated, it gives CASSLTENYGYTF.

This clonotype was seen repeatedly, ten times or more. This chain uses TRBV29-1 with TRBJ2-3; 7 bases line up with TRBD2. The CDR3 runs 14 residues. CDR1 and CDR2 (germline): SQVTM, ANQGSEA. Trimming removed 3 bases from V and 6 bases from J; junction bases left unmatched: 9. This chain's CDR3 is CSVDRREGGDTQYF. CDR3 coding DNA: TGCAGCGTTGATCGAAGGGAGGGAGGGGATACGCAGTATTTT.

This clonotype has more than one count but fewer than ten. The CDR3 region has the DNA TGTGCCAGCAGTTACTTACAGAATTCTGAAGCTTTCTTT. Translation: CASSYLQNSEAFF. The rearrangement uses TRBV6-5 and TRBJ1-1; no definite D call. Per germline, CDR1 MNHEY and CDR2 SVGAGI. V was trimmed by 1 base and J by 6 bases, leaving 9 bases between them. The CDR3 length is 13 residues.

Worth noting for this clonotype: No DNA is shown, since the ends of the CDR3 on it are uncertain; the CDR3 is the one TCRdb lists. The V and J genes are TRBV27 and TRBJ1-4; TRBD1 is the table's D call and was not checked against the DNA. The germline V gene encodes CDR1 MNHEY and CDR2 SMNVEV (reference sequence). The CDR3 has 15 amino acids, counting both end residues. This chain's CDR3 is CASSSSTGGNEKLFF.

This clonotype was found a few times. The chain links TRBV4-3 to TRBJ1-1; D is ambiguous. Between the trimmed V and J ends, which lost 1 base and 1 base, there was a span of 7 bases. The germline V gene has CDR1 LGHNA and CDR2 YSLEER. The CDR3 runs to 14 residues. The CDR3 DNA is TGCGCCAGCAGCCAAGTCGCAGGGAACACTGAAGCTTTCTTT. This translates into CASSQVAGNTEAFF.

This CDR3 reads CASSPSGTGYGYTF. The CDR3 DNA is TGTGCCAGTAGTCCATCGGGAACCGGGTATGGCTACACCTTC. This sequence joins TRBV19 and TRBJ1-2; D ambiguous. V was trimmed by 5 bases and J by 5 bases, leaving 15 bases between them. The germline CDR1 and CDR2 sequences are LNHDA and SQIVND (reference sequence). The CDR3 sequence is 14 residues long.

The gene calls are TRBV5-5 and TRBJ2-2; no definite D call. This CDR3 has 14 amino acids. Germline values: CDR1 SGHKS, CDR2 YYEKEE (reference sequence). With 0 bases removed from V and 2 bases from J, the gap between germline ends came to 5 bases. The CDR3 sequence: CASSLVPNTGELFF. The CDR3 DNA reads TGTGCCAGCAGCTTGGTGCCTAACACCGGGGAGCTGTTTTTT.

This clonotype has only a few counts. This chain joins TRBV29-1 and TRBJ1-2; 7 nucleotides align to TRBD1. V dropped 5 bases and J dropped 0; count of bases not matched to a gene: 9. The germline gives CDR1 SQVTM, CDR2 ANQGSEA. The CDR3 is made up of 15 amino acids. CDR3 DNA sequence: TGCAGCGTTCCCGAGGGGACAGATACTAACTATGGCTACACCTTC. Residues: CSVPEGTDTNYGYTF.

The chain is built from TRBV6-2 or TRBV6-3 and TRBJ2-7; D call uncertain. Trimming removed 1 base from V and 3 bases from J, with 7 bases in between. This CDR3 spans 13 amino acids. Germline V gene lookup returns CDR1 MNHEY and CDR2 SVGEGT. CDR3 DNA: TGTGCCAGCAGTTACTTACGGAGCTACGAGCAGTACTTC. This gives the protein CASSYLRSYEQYF.

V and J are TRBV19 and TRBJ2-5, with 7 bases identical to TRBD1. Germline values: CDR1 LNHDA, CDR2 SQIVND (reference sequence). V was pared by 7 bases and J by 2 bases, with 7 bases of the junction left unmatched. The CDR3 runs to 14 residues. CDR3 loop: CASTLTGAQETQYF. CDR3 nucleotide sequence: TGTGCCAGTACCCTCACAGGGGCTCAAGAGACCCAGTACTTC.

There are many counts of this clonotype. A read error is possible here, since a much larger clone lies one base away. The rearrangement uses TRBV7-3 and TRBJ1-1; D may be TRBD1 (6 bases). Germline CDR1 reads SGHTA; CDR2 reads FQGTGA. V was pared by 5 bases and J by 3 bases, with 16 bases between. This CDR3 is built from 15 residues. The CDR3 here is CASSPNSRTDTEAFF. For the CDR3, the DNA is TGTGCCAGCAGCCCAAACTCCAGGACAGACACTGAAGCTTTCTTT.